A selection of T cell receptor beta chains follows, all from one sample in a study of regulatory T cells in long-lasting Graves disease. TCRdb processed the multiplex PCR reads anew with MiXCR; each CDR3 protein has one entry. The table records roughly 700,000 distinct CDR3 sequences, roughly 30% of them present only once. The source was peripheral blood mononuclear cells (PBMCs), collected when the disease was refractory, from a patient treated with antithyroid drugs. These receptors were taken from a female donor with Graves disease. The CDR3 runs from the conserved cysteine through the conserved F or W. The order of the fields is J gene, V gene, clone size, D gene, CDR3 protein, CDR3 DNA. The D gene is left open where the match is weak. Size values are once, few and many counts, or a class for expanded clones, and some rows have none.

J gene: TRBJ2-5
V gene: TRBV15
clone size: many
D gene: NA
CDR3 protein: CATSARTRVQETQYF
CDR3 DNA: TGTGCCACCAGCGCCCGAACTAGAGTCCAAGAGACCCAGTACTTC

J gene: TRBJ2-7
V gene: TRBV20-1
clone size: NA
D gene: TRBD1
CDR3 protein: CSARDGQGGYEQYF
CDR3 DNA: TGCAGTGCTAGAGACGGACAGGGAGGATACGAGCAGTACTTC

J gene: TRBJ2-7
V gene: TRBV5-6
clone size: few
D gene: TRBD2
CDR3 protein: CASQFLAGVEQYF
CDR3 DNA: TGTGCCAGCCAATTTCTAGCGGGAGTCGAGCAGTACTTC

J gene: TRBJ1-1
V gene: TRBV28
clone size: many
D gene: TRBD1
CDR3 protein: CASSLTLQGVQPMNTEAFF
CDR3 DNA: TGTGCCAGCAGCCTAACATTACAGGGGGTCCAGCCCATGAACACTGAAGCTTTCTTT

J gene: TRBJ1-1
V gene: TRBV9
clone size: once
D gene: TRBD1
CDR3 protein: CASSVRTGENTEAFF
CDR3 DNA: TGTGCCAGCAGCGTACGGACAGGGGAAAACACTGAAGCTTTCTTT

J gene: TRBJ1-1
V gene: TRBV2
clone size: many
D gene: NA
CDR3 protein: CASMENTEAFF
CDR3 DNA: TGTGCCAGCATGGAGAACACTGAAGCTTTCTTT

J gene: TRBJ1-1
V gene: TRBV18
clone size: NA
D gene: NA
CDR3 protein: CASSPLVVNTEAFF
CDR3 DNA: TGTGCCAGCTCACCACTTGTGGTGAACACTGAAGCTTTCTTT

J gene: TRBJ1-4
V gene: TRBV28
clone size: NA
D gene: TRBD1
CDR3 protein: CASSWTGGSAGEKLFF
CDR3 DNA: TGTGCCAGCAGTTGGACAGGGGGGTCGGCCGGTGAAAAACTGTTTTTT

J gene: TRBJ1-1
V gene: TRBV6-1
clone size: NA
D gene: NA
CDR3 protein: CASSPGALTTEAFF
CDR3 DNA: TGTGCCAGCAGTCCGGGGGCCCTGACGACTGAAGCTTTCTTT

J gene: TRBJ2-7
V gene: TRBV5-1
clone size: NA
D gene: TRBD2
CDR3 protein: CASSFGLAGPYEQYF
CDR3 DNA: TGCGCCAGCAGTTTCGGACTAGCGGGGCCCTACGAGCAGTACTTC

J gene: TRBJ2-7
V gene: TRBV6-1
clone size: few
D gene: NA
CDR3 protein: CAPRRRDRCF
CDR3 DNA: TGTGCCCCCCGGCGACGGGACCGCTGCTTC

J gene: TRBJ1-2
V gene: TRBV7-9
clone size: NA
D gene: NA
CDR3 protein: CASSLGTGQNYGYTF
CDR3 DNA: TGTGCCAGCAGCTTAGGGACGGGACAAAACTATGGCTACACCTTC

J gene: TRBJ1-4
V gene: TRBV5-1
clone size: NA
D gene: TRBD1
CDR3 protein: CASSSLTGTGVEKLFF
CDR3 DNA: TGCGCCAGCAGTTCTCTCACCGGGACAGGGGTTGAAAAACTGTTTTTT

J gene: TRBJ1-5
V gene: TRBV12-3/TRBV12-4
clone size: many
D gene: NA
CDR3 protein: CASSPRSNQPQHF
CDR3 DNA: TGTGCCAGCAGTCCCCGTAGCAATCAGCCCCAGCATTTT

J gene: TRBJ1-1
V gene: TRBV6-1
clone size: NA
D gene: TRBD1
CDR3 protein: CASSSRDSTNTEAFF
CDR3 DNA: TGTGCCAGCAGCTCGCGGGACAGCACGAACACTGAAGCTTTCTTT

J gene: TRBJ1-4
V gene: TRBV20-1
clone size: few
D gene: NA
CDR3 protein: CSARDPQAEKLFF
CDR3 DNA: TGCAGTGCTAGAGATCCCCAGGCTGAAAAACTGTTTTTT